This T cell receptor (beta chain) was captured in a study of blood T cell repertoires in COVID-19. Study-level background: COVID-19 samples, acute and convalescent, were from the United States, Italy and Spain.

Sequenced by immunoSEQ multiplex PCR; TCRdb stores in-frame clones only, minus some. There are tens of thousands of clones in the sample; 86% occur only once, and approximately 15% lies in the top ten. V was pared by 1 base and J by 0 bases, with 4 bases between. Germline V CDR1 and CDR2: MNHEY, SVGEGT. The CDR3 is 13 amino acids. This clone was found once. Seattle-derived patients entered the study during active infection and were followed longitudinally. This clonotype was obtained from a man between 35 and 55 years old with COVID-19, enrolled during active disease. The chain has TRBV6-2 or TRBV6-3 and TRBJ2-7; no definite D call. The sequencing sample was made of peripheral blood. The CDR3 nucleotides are TGTGCCAGCAGTTACTACAGCTCCTACGAGCAGTACTTC. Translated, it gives CASSYYSSYEQYF.